These T cell receptor beta chains were read from a single sample in a study of T cells in Graves' hyperthyroidism and ophthalmopathy. MiXCR was run by TCRdb on the multiplex PCR reads, yielding one entry per CDR3 protein. The sample includes 690,000 or so distinct CDR3 sequences, approximately 19% seen only once; the top ten take around 15%. Sequencing used blood. These receptors were collected from a woman between 45 and 65 years old with Graves' hyperthyroidism that later progressed to Graves' ophthalmopathy. CDR3s include the opening cysteine and the closing phenylalanine or tryptophan. Fields, in order: D gene, V gene, J gene, clone size, CDR3 DNA, CDR3 protein. The D gene is left open where the match is weak. The listing skips clone size in some rows; elsewhere it reads once, few, many or a size class.

d_gene: .; v_gene: TRBV3-1; j_gene: TRBJ2-3; abundance: many; CDR3nt: TGTGCCAGCAGCCAAGGGTTCGGACAGCGGACAGATACGCAGTATTTT; CDR3aa: CASSQGFGQRTDTQYF
d_gene: .; v_gene: TRBV27; j_gene: TRBJ1-2; abundance: .; CDR3nt: TGTGCCAGCAGTTTCAGCGAGCTGGATGGCTACACCTTC; CDR3aa: CASSFSELDGYTF
d_gene: TRBD1; v_gene: TRBV10-3; j_gene: TRBJ1-1; abundance: few; CDR3nt: TGTGCCATCACCGACAGGGAAAACACTGAAGCTTTCTTT; CDR3aa: CAITDRENTEAFF
d_gene: TRBD1; v_gene: TRBV20-1; j_gene: TRBJ1-2; abundance: few; CDR3nt: TGCAGTGCGGAAGACAGGGGCCTGGCCTATGGCTACACCTTC; CDR3aa: CSAEDRGLAYGYTF
d_gene: .; v_gene: TRBV9; j_gene: TRBJ2-1; abundance: .; CDR3nt: TGTGCCAGCAGCGTAGGGGCAGGCCTCTCCTACAATGAGCAGTTCTTC; CDR3aa: CASSVGAGLSYNEQFF
d_gene: .; v_gene: TRBV7-9; j_gene: TRBJ2-3; abundance: many; CDR3nt: TGTGCCAGCAGCTTAGCACGCGGGATCACAGATACGCAGTATTTT; CDR3aa: CASSLARGITDTQYF
d_gene: .; v_gene: TRBV6-5; j_gene: TRBJ1-6; abundance: many; CDR3nt: TGTGCCAGCAGTTACTTAAACGATTCACCCCTCCACTTT; CDR3aa: CASSYLNDSPLHF
d_gene: .; v_gene: TRBV5-6; j_gene: TRBJ1-6; abundance: many; CDR3nt: TGTGCCAGCAGCTCGCGGACAAGCTATAATTCACCCCTCCACTTT; CDR3aa: CASSSRTSYNSPLHF
d_gene: TRBD1; v_gene: TRBV28; j_gene: TRBJ1-1; abundance: .; CDR3nt: TGTGCCAGCAGAGGTCATGGACAGGGGCCCAACACTGAAGCTTTCTTT; CDR3aa: CASRGHGQGPNTEAFF
d_gene: TRBD2; v_gene: TRBV20-1; j_gene: TRBJ2-1; abundance: few; CDR3nt: TGCAGTGCTGAACTTGAGCGGGGAACCAATGAGCAGTTCTTC; CDR3aa: CSAELERGTNEQFF
d_gene: TRBD2; v_gene: TRBV20-1; j_gene: TRBJ2-5; abundance: .; CDR3nt: TGCAGTGCTAGCTTAGCGGGGGGCCTCAGCGGAGAGACCCAGTACTTC; CDR3aa: CSASLAGGLSGETQYF
d_gene: .; v_gene: TRBV7-8; j_gene: TRBJ2-7; abundance: many; CDR3nt: TGTGCCAGCAGCTTACCTAGGGCAGGCGAAACCTACGAGCAGTACTTC; CDR3aa: CASSLPRAGETYEQYF
d_gene: .; v_gene: TRBV5-1; j_gene: TRBJ1-1; abundance: many; CDR3nt: TGCGCCAGCAGCTTGCTGGATTGGAACACTGAAGCTTTCTTT; CDR3aa: CASSLLDWNTEAFF
d_gene: .; v_gene: TRBV19; j_gene: TRBJ1-1; abundance: many; CDR3nt: TGTGCCAGCAGTATTGGGGGGGACACTGAAGCTTTCTTT; CDR3aa: CASSIGGDTEAFF
d_gene: .; v_gene: TRBV6-1; j_gene: TRBJ1-2; abundance: .; CDR3nt: TGTGCCAGCACCCCGTTGGACGGGTGGGGCGGGTATGGCTACACCTTC; CDR3aa: CASTPLDGWGGYGYTF
d_gene: .; v_gene: TRBV5-1; j_gene: TRBJ1-6; abundance: many; CDR3nt: TGCGCCAGCAGTGAAGGGGGTAATTCACCCCTCCACTTT; CDR3aa: CASSEGGNSPLHF
d_gene: TRBD2; v_gene: TRBV10-3; j_gene: TRBJ2-2; abundance: many; CDR3nt: TGTGCCATCAGTGACAAGGGACTAGCGGTGAACACCGGGGAGCTGTTTTTT; CDR3aa: CAISDKGLAVNTGELFF
d_gene: .; v_gene: TRBV12-3/TRBV12-4; j_gene: TRBJ1-5; abundance: few; CDR3nt: TGTGCCAGCACCTCGGTATTTGGTGGCCAGCCCCAGCATTTT; CDR3aa: CASTSVFGGQPQHF
d_gene: TRBD2; v_gene: TRBV5-1; j_gene: TRBJ2-1; abundance: few; CDR3nt: TGCGCCAGCAGCTTGGATAGCGGGGGGACCTACAATGAGCAGTTCTTC; CDR3aa: CASSLDSGGTYNEQFF
d_gene: .; v_gene: TRBV11-3; j_gene: TRBJ2-3; abundance: .; CDR3nt: TGTGCCAGCAGCTTAGGCGGGGTAGACGGAGATACGCAGTATTTT; CDR3aa: CASSLGGVDGDTQYF
d_gene: .; v_gene: TRBV18; j_gene: TRBJ2-2; abundance: many; CDR3nt: TGTGCCAGCTCACCCCCGGGCCGGGAGCTGTTTTTT; CDR3aa: CASSPPGRELFF
d_gene: TRBD1; v_gene: TRBV27; j_gene: TRBJ1-2; abundance: .; CDR3nt: TGTGCCAGCAGTTCCTGGACAGGGATGAGCTACACCTTC; CDR3aa: CASSSWTGMSYTF
d_gene: .; v_gene: TRBV13; j_gene: TRBJ2-6; abundance: .; CDR3nt: TGTGCCAGCAGCCCGGACGGTGGGGCCAACGTCCTGACTTTC; CDR3aa: CASSPDGGANVLTF
d_gene: TRBD1; v_gene: TRBV24-1; j_gene: TRBJ2-1; abundance: .; CDR3nt: TGTGCCACCAGTGATCCACTCGCCCGGGACAGGTCTTACAATGAGCAGTTCTTC; CDR3aa: CATSDPLARDRSYNEQFF
d_gene: .; v_gene: TRBV27; j_gene: TRBJ2-2; abundance: .; CDR3nt: TGTGCCAGCAGTTTATACAGGCTGGGCAACACCGGGGAGCTGTTTTTT; CDR3aa: CASSLYRLGNTGELFF
d_gene: .; v_gene: TRBV18; j_gene: TRBJ1-1; abundance: many; CDR3nt: TGTGCCAGCTCACCAGGGGCGAACACTGAAGCTTTCTTT; CDR3aa: CASSPGANTEAFF
d_gene: .; v_gene: TRBV7-2; j_gene: TRBJ2-1; abundance: many; CDR3nt: TGTGCCAGCAGCTTAGGGGTGTGGGAAGCAACCTACAATGAGCAGTTCTTC; CDR3aa: CASSLGVWEATYNEQFF
d_gene: TRBD2; v_gene: TRBV7-6; j_gene: TRBJ2-3; abundance: many; CDR3nt: TGTGCCAGCAGCTTCGCGGGGGGGCGGGATACGCAGTATTTT; CDR3aa: CASSFAGGRDTQYF
d_gene: TRBD1; v_gene: TRBV2; j_gene: TRBJ2-7; abundance: many; CDR3nt: TGTGCCACCAACCGAGACAGGGGGCTCTACGAGCAGTACTTC; CDR3aa: CATNRDRGLYEQYF
d_gene: TRBD1; v_gene: TRBV2; j_gene: TRBJ1-2; abundance: .; CDR3nt: TGTGCCAGCAGTGACCGGACAGGGGTGGGCTATGGCTACACCTTC; CDR3aa: CASSDRTGVGYGYTF
d_gene: .; v_gene: TRBV20-1; j_gene: TRBJ1-1; abundance: many; CDR3nt: TGCAGTGCTAGCCCCATCGCAGGGGCGGTGGGCACTGAAGCTTTCTTT; CDR3aa: CSASPIAGAVGTEAFF
d_gene: .; v_gene: TRBV30; j_gene: TRBJ1-2; abundance: few; CDR3nt: TGTGCCTGGAGTGAAGGAGGTGTGCGAGGAGTCTATGGCTACACCTTC; CDR3aa: CAWSEGGVRGVYGYTF
d_gene: .; v_gene: TRBV15; j_gene: TRBJ1-6; abundance: .; CDR3nt: TGTGCCACCAGCAGAGGGTTGGATTCACCCCTCCACTTT; CDR3aa: CATSRGLDSPLHF